A single sample is the source of the 5 T cell receptor beta chains below, sequenced in a study of control samples from healthy donors and cancer patients. Method: immunoSEQ multiplex PCR; TCRdb's copy keeps in-frame clones and lacks some. The sample shows tens of thousands of clones, around 80% of them seen only once. Input material: PBMCs. These receptors all come from a man between 60 and 75 years old with head and neck cancer.

The chain links TRBV29-1 to TRBJ2-2, with 7 bases identical to TRBD1. Germline CDR1 reads SQVTM; CDR2 reads ANQGSEA. With 4 bases clipped from V and 4 bases from J, the junction kept 6 bases outside the gene matches. This CDR3 region has 14 residues. This CDR3 is CSVVDRRSTGELFF. CDR3 nucleotide sequence: TGCAGCGTTGTGGACAGGCGGAGCACCGGGGAGCTGTTTTTT.

The V gene is TRBV19, the J gene TRBJ2-1; 7 bases are a match to TRBD2. Germline V CDR1 and CDR2: LNHDA, SQIVND (reference sequence). The CDR3 has 16 residues. V shed 0 bases, J shed 2 bases, and the junction held 4 bases outside the gene matches. This chain's CDR3 is CASSIEGGSTYNEQFF. The CDR3 coding sequence is TGTGCCAGTAGTATAGAAGGCGGGAGTACCTACAATGAGCAGTTCTTC.

This clone is a singleton in its sample. The chain uses TRBV14 and TRBJ2-7; 9 nucleotides match TRBD2. This CDR3 contains 13 residues. From germline, CDR1 is SGHDN and CDR2 FVKESK. V trimming: 1 base; J trimming: 5 bases; junction bases outside the gene matches: 0. In DNA form, the CDR3 reads TGTGCCAGCAGCCAAGTAGCGGGGGACGAGCAGTACTTC. Amino acid sequence: CASSQVAGDEQYF.

This clone has just one count. The chain is built from TRBV7-5 and TRBJ2-3; TRBD1, the table's D call, lacks a check against the DNA. TRBV7-5 corresponds to a pseudogene. The CDR3 extends over 16 amino acids. CDR3 sequence (DNA): TGTGCCAGAAGCAACCGGGACAGTTATTCCACAGATACGCAGTATTTT. This translates into CARSNRDSYSTDTQYF.

This sequence joins TRBV7-2 and TRBJ2-1; 14 nucleotides line up with TRBD2. After removal of 1 base from V and 14 bases from J, the junction contained 10 bases not matched to a gene. CDR1 SGHTA and CDR2 FQGNSA come from the germline V gene. CDR3 length: 16 residues. The CDR3 DNA reads as TGTGCCAGCAGCTTAGACGGGACTAGCGGGAGTAACCGGGAGTTCTTC. Amino acids: CASSLDGTSGSNREFF. Full variable domain (remainder filled in from reference TRBV7-2 and TRBJ2-1): GAGVSQSPSNKVTEKGKDVELRCDPISGHTALYWYRQSLGQGLEFLIYFQGNSAPDKSGLPSDRFSAERTGGSVSTLTIQRTQQEDSAVYLCASSLDGTSGSNREFFGPGTRLTVL.